A single T cell receptor (beta chain) is shown here with its context. The target antigen is unknown. One junction end disagrees with the germline gene, perhaps due to a read error. The record originates from a study of cytomegalovirus exposure and HLA in healthy donors. As for the study in general: Among the 300 to 500 genotyped donors, less than 85% were placed in the Caucasian-associated ancestry cluster. General study findings and limits: Exclusion as indistinguishable affected some V segments, including TRBV6-2 and TRBV6-3. As was reported, the HLA-A and HLA-B alleles of most subjects were accurately predicted from TCR beta sequences.

It was with 60 Vbeta and 13 Jbeta primers that the PCR ran. This table comes from immunoSEQ multiplex PCR, and its TCRdb copy is limited to in-frame clones, with some not included. The sample yields tens of thousands of clones, approximately 80% seen once. The CDR3 has 14 amino acids. CDR1 is MNHEY, CDR2 SMNVEV, per germline (reference sequence). The chain has TRBV27 and TRBJ1-2; 7 bases match TRBD1. The TCR sequence derives from a human donor in good health. Sequenced material: PBMCs. As DNA, the CDR3 is TGTGCCAGCAGTGAACAGGGGACTCCGACTGGCTACCCCTTC. Translation: CASSEQGTPTGYPF.